This T cell receptor (beta chain) derives from a study of response to subunit inactivated influenza vaccine. Study results and caveats: Each seasonal influenza vaccination, the authors suggested, recruits few new T cells.

This CDR3 region has 18 residues. V lost 1 base, J lost 5 bases, and 24 bases lay in between. Germline values: CDR1 SGHAT, CDR2 FQDESV (reference sequence). As regards this clonotype: Its antigen is not identified.

In TCRdb, the RT-PCR reads were re-called with MiXCR into one record per CDR3 protein. The data show about half a million distinct CDR3 sequences, about a tenth seen once. This sequence was found in a man aged 50-60 years who received an inactivated influenza vaccine. V is TRBV11-1 and J is TRBJ2-7; D gene ambiguous. The material was PBMCs from blood, obtained roughly 6 weeks after vaccination. CDR3 loop: CASSLGLGVGMNLNEQYF. As DNA, the CDR3 is TGTGCCAGCAGCTTAGGGTTAGGAGTGGGGATGAACCTCAACGAGCAGTACTTC.